The 5 T cell receptor beta chains below all came from one sample that was sequenced in a study of blood T cell repertoires in COVID-19. Here immunoSEQ multiplex PCR was the method, and the copy in TCRdb shows in-frame clones only, minus some. The table lists some 350,000 clones, around 87% of them singletons. Sequences were obtained from peripheral blood. The receptor set was obtained from a human donor in a cohort sampled during active COVID-19.

The V call is TRBV7-2, the J call TRBJ2-1; 13 nucleotides agree with TRBD2. J lost 0 bases, V lost 5 bases, and 4 bases had no gene match. In germline, CDR1 is SGHTA, CDR2 FQGNSA. The CDR3 is 17 amino acids. The CDR3 nucleotides read TGTGCCAGCAGCCGGGGGACTAGCGGGAACTCCTACAATGAGCAGTTCTTC. This codes for CASSRGTSGNSYNEQFF.

This clone was found a few times. The rearrangement joins TRBV28 to TRBJ2-7; TRBD1 matches 11 bases. CDR3 length: 15 residues. J gave up 5 bases and V 7 bases, and 10 bases lay outside the gene matches. CDR1 and CDR2 from the germline V gene are MDHEN and SYDVKM. DNA of the CDR3: TGTGCCAGCATCCCTCCGGGACAGGGGGGCCACGAGCAGTACTTC. As protein: CASIPPGQGGHEQYF.

V usage is TRBV2 and J usage is TRBJ2-2, with a weak D call TRBD1 (6 bases). The germline V gene encodes CDR1 SNHLY and CDR2 FYNNEI. Trimming removed 8 bases from V and 3 bases from J, with 16 bases in between. The CDR3 extends over 15 amino acids. The CDR3 loop is CASDTNGQYTGELFF. CDR3 sequence (DNA): TGTGCCAGCGACACTAACGGACAGTACACCGGGGAGCTGTTTTTT.

The chain employs TRBV2 and TRBJ1-6; perhaps TRBD1 as D (6 bases). Germline V lookup: CDR1 SNHLY, CDR2 FYNNEI. The CDR3 spans 15 residues. Trimming left V 1 base short and J 7 bases short, with 11 bases between. This CDR3 is CASSEERGYNSPLHF. CDR3 nucleotide sequence: TGTGCCAGCAGTGAAGAAAGGGGGTACAATTCACCCCTCCACTTT.

CDR3 sequence (DNA): TGTGCCAGCAGCGTCCAGATTGGTTTGAAAGAGACCCAGTACTTC. Encoded protein: CASSVQIGLKETQYF. The rearrangement links TRBV9 to TRBJ2-5; D remains unclear. The germline gives CDR1 SGDLS, CDR2 YYNGEE. The V and J ends lost 2 bases and 3 bases respectively, with 14 bases between them. This CDR3 has 15 residues.